Each of the 13 T cell receptor beta chains below was sequenced from the same sample in a study of tissue T cells after allogeneic stem cell transplantation. Libraries were prepared by immunoSEQ multiplex PCR; TCRdb keeps only in-frame clonotypes and omits some of them. The repertoire consists of 20,000 to 25,000 clones, with roughly two thirds occurring once and the leading ten covering roughly 0.61%. Material for sequencing was spleen. The origin of the receptors is a female BALB/c mouse in good health. This strain's MHC haplotype is H2-d.

For this clone: The germline and genes are mouse ones. The read terminates 1 residue before the CDR3 end, so the remaining end is supplied by the germline J gene. The rearrangement links TRBV13-3 to TRBJ2-5; unclear D gene. The CDR3 is 13 residues long. The germline V gene has CDR1 NNHDY and CDR2 SYVADS. Between the trimmed V and J ends, which lost 2 bases and 2 bases, there was a span of 6 bases. Partial CDR3 DNA: TGTGCCAGCAGTGAAGCGGGCCAAGACACCCAGTAC. Its protein is CASSEAGQDTQY. The full CDR3 protein is CASSEAGQDTQYF. The full variable domain, its missing parts supplied by reference TRBV13-3 and TRBJ2-5, is EAAVTQSPRSKVAVTGGKVTLSCHQTNNHDYMYWYRQDTGHGLRLIHYSYVADSTEKGDIPDGYKASRPSQENFSLILELASLSQTAVYFCASSEAGQDTQYFGPGTRLLVL.

Note on this clone: Genes here carry mouse names. The CDR3 goes on 1 residue after the read ends, and that part is filled in from the germline J gene. V usage is TRBV1 and J usage is TRBJ2-3; 7 bases are shared with TRBD2. J lost 0 bases, V lost 0 bases, and 3 bases had no gene match. Germline CDR1 reads NSQYPW; CDR2 reads LRSPGD (reference sequence). This CDR3 is built from 16 residues. The CDR3 spells CTCSADRGGSAETLYF. The DNA read from the CDR3 is TGCACCTGCAGTGCAGATCGGGGGGGAAGTGCAGAAACGCTGTAT.

For this clone: Gene names are mouse gene names. The observed sequence ends 1 residue before the CDR3 terminus, with the missing tail filled in from the germline J gene. The chain employs TRBV19 and TRBJ2-3; D call uncertain. The CDR3 totals 14 residues. Germline loops: CDR1 FNHDT, CDR2 SITEND (reference sequence). The V end lost 0 bases, the J end lost 0 bases, and 5 bases lay between the germline ends. CDR3 DNA, as far as it was read: TGTGCCAGCAGTATAGTGGCTAGTGCAGAAACGCTGTAT. Translating it yields CASSIVASAETLY. The whole CDR3 protein is CASSIVASAETLYF.

This clone has just a few counts. The gene names here belong to mouse. The CDR3 end is not reached by the read, which stops 1 residue before it; the germline J gene fills it in. This chain connects TRBV14 to TRBJ2-7; D unresolved. Germline V gene lookup returns CDR1 SGHDT and CDR2 FRDEAV. The ends were cut back, 2 bases at V and 0 bases at J, with 6 bases in the middle. CDR3 length: 13 amino acids. The sequenced part of the CDR3 DNA is TGTGCCAGCAGTTTTGGGAGCTCCTATGAACAGTAC. Translating it yields CASSFGSSYEQY. In full, the CDR3 reads CASSFGSSYEQYF. The complete variable domain, with remaining parts taken from reference TRBV14 and TRBJ2-7, reads EAGVTQSPRYAVLQEGQAVSFWCDPISGHDTLYWYQQPRDQGPQLLVYFRDEAVIDNSQLPSDRFSAVRPKGTNSTLKIQSAKQGDTATYLCASSFGSSYEQYFGPGTRLTVL.

For this clone: The genes are named according to mouse. Read sequence stops 1 residue before the CDR3 end, and the germline J gene provides the missing end. The identical CDR3 is also encoded by other nucleotide sequences in the sample. V usage is TRBV20 and J usage is TRBJ2-2, with 7 bases that match TRBD1. The CDR3 contains 13 residues. Germline lookup yields CDR1 GFQATS and CDR2 STVNSAI. After removal of 5 bases from V and 0 bases from J, the junction contained 0 bases not matched to a gene. Partial CDR3 DNA: TGTGGTGCTGGGACAGCAAACACCGGGCAGCTCTAC. It is translated as CGAGTANTGQLY. The CDR3 reads in full as CGAGTANTGQLYF.

This clone was observed a few times. Genes and germline come from the mouse. Sequencing ends 1 residue short of the CDR3 end; the germline J gene provides the rest. V and J are TRBV20 and TRBJ2-1; 8 bases align to TRBD2. J gave up 1 base and V 1 base, and 0 bases lay outside the gene matches. This CDR3 comprises 14 residues. In germline, CDR1 is GFQATS, CDR2 STVNSAI. The CDR3: CGARGTGNYAEQFF. The covered CDR3 bases are TGTGGTGCTAGGGGGACTGGGAACTATGCTGAGCAGTTC.

As regards this clone: Gene names denote mouse genes. The CDR3 end falls 1 residue outside the read, so it is completed with the germline J gene. This sequence joins TRBV19 and TRBJ1-1, with D perhaps TRBD1 (5 bases). V lost 2 bases and J 3 bases, leaving 8 bases between the germline ends. Germline loops: CDR1 FNHDT, CDR2 SITEND (reference sequence). The CDR3 consists of 13 residues. CDR3: CASSIREDTEVFF. Partial CDR3 DNA: TGTGCCAGCAGTATCAGGGAAGACACAGAAGTCTTC.

Turning to this clone: Germline and genes: mouse. The missing CDR3 end, 1 residue past where the read stops, is filled in from the germline J gene. The chain joins TRBV31 to TRBJ2-1; 9 nucleotides match TRBD2. Germline V gives CDR1 GKSSPN, CDR2 SITVG. This CDR3 spans 13 amino acids. V was clipped by 5 bases and J by 3 bases; unmatched bases: 2. The sequenced CDR3 bases are TGTGCCTGGGGACTGGGGACCTATGCTGAGCAGTTC. Its translation: CAWGLGTYAEQF. In full, the CDR3 reads CAWGLGTYAEQFF.

In regard to this clone: These gene names are mouse names. The CDR3 extends 1 residue past the end of the read, so its final part is completed from the germline J gene. The V gene is TRBV13-2, the J gene TRBJ2-7; 9 nucleotides match TRBD2. Germline trimming cut 0 bases from V and 0 bases from J; bases unmatched to any gene: 1. Germline V CDR1 and CDR2: NNHNN, SYGAGS (reference sequence). The CDR3 has 15 amino acids. CDR3 DNA, as far as it was read: TGTGCCAGCGGTGATGAGGGACTGGGCTCCTATGAACAGTAC. Translation: CASGDEGLGSYEQY. The complete CDR3 reads CASGDEGLGSYEQYF.

Turning to this clone: The germline and genes are mouse ones. The CDR3 bases that were read are TGTGGTGCTAGGGATGGGACAGTAAACACCGGGCAGCTCTAC. It codes for CGARDGTVNTGQLY. The CDR3 reads in full as CGARDGTVNTGQLYF. V usage is TRBV20 and J usage is TRBJ2-2; the match to TRBD1 covers 7 bases. The read ends 1 residue shy of where the CDR3 ends; the end is completed using the germline J gene. This CDR3 has 15 amino acids. The germline V gene has CDR1 GFQATS and CDR2 STVNSAI. V shed 0 bases, J shed 1 base, and the junction held 2 bases outside the gene matches.

Regarding this clone: Mouse names are used for the genes. The read ends 1 residue early relative to the CDR3; the germline J gene fills the gap. The chain employs TRBV15 and TRBJ1-3; D might be TRBD1 (5 bases). The CDR3 spans 13 residues. V lost 6 bases and J lost 0, with 6 bases in between. The germline gives CDR1 SGHND, CDR2 FRSKSL. The CDR3 DNA, read in part, is TGTGCCAGCAGGGACAATTCTGGAAATACGCTCTAT. Translated, it gives CASRDNSGNTLY. The CDR3 reads in full as CASRDNSGNTLYF.

A word on this clone: The gene symbols are mouse symbols. The read halts 1 residue ahead of the CDR3 end, with the missing end drawn from the germline J gene. This chain connects TRBV1 to TRBJ2-7, with 11 positions matching TRBD2. The germline CDR1 and CDR2 sequences are NSQYPW and LRSPGD (reference sequence). The V gene end was trimmed by 3 bases and the J gene end by 2 bases; junction bases not matched to a gene: 3. CDR3 length: 15 amino acids. The CDR3 here is CTCSASGLGAYEQYF. The sequenced part of the CDR3 DNA is TGCACCTGCAGTGCCTCGGGACTGGGGGCCTATGAACAGTAC. The full variable domain, rest sourced from reference TRBV1 and TRBJ2-7, is VTLLEQNPRWRLVPRGQAVNLRCILKNSQYPWMSWYQQDLQKQLQWLFTLRSPGDKEVKSLPGADYLATRVTDTELRLQVANMSQGRTLYCTCSASGLGAYEQYFGPGTRLTVL.

With regard to this clone: Here the gene names and germline are mouse. Coverage ceases 1 residue before the CDR3 finishes, and the germline J gene fills in the end. The chain recombines TRBV1 with TRBJ2-1; 9 nucleotides align to TRBD2. Germline CDR1 reads NSQYPW; CDR2 reads LRSPGD (reference sequence). The junction had 4 bases not matched to a gene; V was cut back by 0 bases and J by 4 bases. This CDR3 has 16 residues. The sequenced CDR3 bases are TGCACCTGCAGTGCAGACTGGGGGGGTCGATATGCTGAGCAGTTC. Its translation: CTCSADWGGRYAEQF. The entire CDR3 sequence reads CTCSADWGGRYAEQFF. The variable domain in full, with the rest retrieved from reference TRBV1 and TRBJ2-1, is VTLLEQNPRWRLVPRGQAVNLRCILKNSQYPWMSWYQQDLQKQLQWLFTLRSPGDKEVKSLPGADYLATRVTDTELRLQVANMSQGRTLYCTCSADWGGRYAEQFFGPGTRLTVL.